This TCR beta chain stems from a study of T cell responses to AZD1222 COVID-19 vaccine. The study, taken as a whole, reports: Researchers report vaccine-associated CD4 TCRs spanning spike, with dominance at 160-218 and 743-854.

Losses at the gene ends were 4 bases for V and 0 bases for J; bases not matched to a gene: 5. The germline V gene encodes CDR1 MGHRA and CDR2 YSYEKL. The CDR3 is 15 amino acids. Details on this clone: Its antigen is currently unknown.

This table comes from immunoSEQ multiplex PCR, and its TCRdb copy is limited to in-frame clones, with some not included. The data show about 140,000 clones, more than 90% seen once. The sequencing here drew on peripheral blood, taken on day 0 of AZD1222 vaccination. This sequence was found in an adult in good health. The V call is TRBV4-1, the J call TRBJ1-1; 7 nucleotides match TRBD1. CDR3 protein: CASSLGTDMNTEAFF. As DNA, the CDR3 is TGCGCCAGCAGCCTCGGGACAGACATGAACACTGAAGCTTTCTTT.